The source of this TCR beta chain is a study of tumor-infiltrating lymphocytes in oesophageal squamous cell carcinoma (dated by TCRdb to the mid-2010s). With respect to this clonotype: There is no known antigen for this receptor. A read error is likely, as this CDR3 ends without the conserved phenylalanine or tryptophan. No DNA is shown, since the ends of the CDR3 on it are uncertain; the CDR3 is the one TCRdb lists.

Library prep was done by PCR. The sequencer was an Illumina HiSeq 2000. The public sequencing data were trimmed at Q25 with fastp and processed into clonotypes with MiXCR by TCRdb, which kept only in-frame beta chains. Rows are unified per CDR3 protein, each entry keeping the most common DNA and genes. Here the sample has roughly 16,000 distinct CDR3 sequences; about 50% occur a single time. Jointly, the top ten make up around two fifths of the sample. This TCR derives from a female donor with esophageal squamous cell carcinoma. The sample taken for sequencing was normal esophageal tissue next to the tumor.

The CDR3 reads CASSLNTDYYNEQFFGS. The chain links TRBV7-9 with TRBJ2-7. Counting both end residues, the CDR3 totals 17 amino acids. For CDR1 and CDR2, the germline V gene (reference sequence) lists SEHNR and FQNEAQ.